Listed here are 29 T cell receptor gamma chains from one sample, sequenced in a study of gamma delta lymphoproliferative disorders and STAT genes. TCRdb called clones anew from the multiplex PCR reads with CATT. The sample comprises 2,000 to 2,500 gamma-chain clones, about 19% of which are singletons, and 50% to 60% rests with the top ten. PBMCs from patients and controls supplied the genomic DNA for sequencing. Sequences were obtained from blood. The receptor set was obtained from a human donor with gamma-delta T-cell large granular lymphocyte leukemia.

The rearrangement links TRGV9 to TRGJ1 or TRGJ2. TCRdb lists no J gene, so it was determined here by aligning the DNA to germline. V lost 2 bases to trimming and J lost 10 bases; unmatched junction nucleotides: 5. This CDR3 has 11 residues. Germline-derived CDR1 and CDR2 are GITISATS and ISYDGTV (reference sequence). The CDR3 region is CALWEEKKKLF. CDR3 DNA: TGTGCCTTGTGGGAGGAAAAAAAGAAACTCTTT.

In this sample, this clone turned up a few times. The rearrangement joins TRGV2 to TRGJ1 or TRGJ2. The J gene, left out of TCRdb, was set here by checking the DNA against germline. Losses at the gene ends were 3 bases for V and 3 bases for J; bases not matched to a gene: 8. CDR1 is EGSNGY, CDR2 YDSYNSKV, per germline. This CDR3 is 14 amino acids long. CDR3 in DNA: TGTGCCACCTGGGACCGAACCCTTTATTATAAGAAACTCTTT. It codes for CATWDRTLYYKKLF.

This clone came up a few times. The V call is TRGV10, the J call TRGJ1 or TRGJ2. The J gene comes from matching the DNA to germline here; TCRdb lacks it. TRGV10 is filed as an ORF, its function uncertain. V trimming: 9 bases; J trimming: 3 bases; junction bases outside the gene matches: 12. This CDR3 spans 14 amino acids. CDR3 DNA: TGTGCTGCGTGTAGGGATTTGAGTTATTATAAGAAACTCTTT. Protein product: CAACRDLSYYKKLF.

Only a few counts were recorded for this clone. This DNA's translation differs at residue 5 from TCRdb's protein, which comes from a much larger clone; a read error is likely, and the protein shown is translated from the DNA. The chain couples TRGV9 to TRGJP. The J gene, missing from TCRdb, was assigned here through DNA to germline matching. The CDR3 has 16 amino acids. Germline V gene lookup returns CDR1 GITISATS and CDR2 ISYDGTV (reference sequence). CDR3 nucleotides: TGTGCCTTGTGGGGGGTGCGAGAGTTGGGCAAAAAAATCAAGGTATTT. Residues: CALWGVRELGKKIKVF.

The gene calls are TRGV10 and TRGJP1. TCRdb gives no J gene; it was assigned here by matching the DNA to germline. Being an ORF, TRGV10 has a function that is uncertain. The CDR3 runs 14 residues. After removal of 8 bases from V and 4 bases from J, the junction contained 8 bases not matched to a gene. CDR3 in amino acids: CAAWDWVTGWFKIF. DNA for the CDR3: TGTGCTGCGTGGGATTGGGTCACTGGTTGGTTCAAGATATTT.

The chain carries TRGV5 and TRGJ1 or TRGJ2. The J gene, left out of TCRdb, was set here by checking the DNA against germline. The CDR3 is made up of 11 amino acids. Trimming at V came to 0 bases and at J to 12 bases, leaving 5 bases not matched to a gene. In germline, CDR1 is VINAFY, CDR2 YDVSNSKD. CDR3: CATWDRPGKLF. In nucleotides, the CDR3 is TGTGCCACCTGGGACAGGCCGGGGAAACTCTTT.

This clone is medium-sized. In the same sample, other DNA sequences code for this CDR3. V and J are TRGV4 and TRGJ1 or TRGJ2. The J gene, not given by TCRdb, was assigned here from a germline match of the nucleotide sequence. V lost 0 bases and J lost 4; bases outside the gene matches: 6. The CDR3 length is 14 residues. Germline V CDR1 and CDR2: EGSTGY, YDSYTSSV. As DNA, the CDR3 is TGTGCCACCTGGGATGGGAGGGGATATTATAAGAAACTCTTT. It specifies CATWDGRGYYKKLF.

This clone was seen a handful of times. It is unclear where the CDR3 begins or ends on the DNA, so no DNA is shown, and the CDR3 is as TCRdb lists it. The J gene went uncalled, whereas the V gene is TRGV11. TRGV11 is labeled an ORF, and its function is uncertain. From its first to its last residue, the CDR3 has 17 amino acids. The CDR3 here is CTTVPAGLVTYYYKKLF.

In DNA, the CDR3 is TGTGCCACCTGGGAAGAGGTGAAGAAACTCTTT. It is translated as CATWEEVKKLF. The gene calls are TRGV4 and TRGJ1 or TRGJ2. In the absence of a J gene in TCRdb, the DNA was matched to germline to assign it here. Per the germline V gene, CDR1 is EGSTGY and CDR2 is YDSYTSSV. J lost 10 bases, V lost 4 bases, and 7 bases had no gene match. This CDR3 comprises 11 residues.

The rearrangement uses TRGV5 and TRGJ1 or TRGJ2. TCRdb supplies no J gene; here it was assigned by aligning the nucleotide sequence to germline. CDR1 VINAFY and CDR2 YDVSNSKD come from the germline V gene. The J segment lost 4 bases and the V segment lost 5 bases, leaving 2 bases of the junction unmatched. This CDR3 spans 11 amino acids. The CDR3 coding sequence is TGTGCCACCTGGGGCTATTATAAGAAACTCTTT. Translating it yields CATWGYYKKLF.

J is TRGJ1 or TRGJ2 and V is TRGV10. The J gene was not available in TCRdb and was assigned here by matching the DNA to germline segments. TRGV10 belongs to the ORF category, with a function that is uncertain. The CDR3 has 11 amino acids. With 8 bases clipped from V and 10 bases from J, the junction kept 9 bases outside the gene matches. This CDR3 reads CAAWVTPKKLF. In nucleotides, the CDR3 is TGTGCTGCGTGGGTTACACCCAAGAAACTCTTT.

The V call is TRGV4, the J call TRGJ1 or TRGJ2. The J gene was missing in TCRdb and was found by matching the end of the DNA to germline. The CDR3 extends over 12 amino acids. From germline, CDR1 is EGSTGY and CDR2 YDSYTSSV. V shed 4 bases and J 5 bases; nucleotides not matched to a gene: 5. CDR3 loop: CATWESNYKKLF. CDR3 coding DNA: TGTGCCACCTGGGAGAGCAATTATAAGAAACTCTTT.

In this sample, this clone turned up a few times. This chain connects TRGV10 to TRGJ1 or TRGJ2. The J gene was not available in TCRdb and was assigned here by matching the DNA to germline segments. TRGV10 is an open reading frame whose function is uncertain. V gave up 8 bases and J gave up 8 bases; unmatched junction bases: 16. The length of the CDR3 is 14 residues. CDR3 nucleotides: TGTGCTGCGTGGGATTCTCCAACCCTCAATAAGAAACTCTTT. Amino acids: CAAWDSPTLNKKLF.

The chain links TRGV10 to TRGJP1. The J gene was missing in TCRdb and was found by matching the end of the DNA to germline. TRGV10 qualifies as an ORF whose function is uncertain. J was trimmed by 0 bases and V by 8 bases; bases with no gene match: 4. CDR3 length equals 14 residues. The CDR3 is CAAWAYTTGWFKIF. The CDR3 nucleotides are TGTGCTGCGTGGGCTTATACCACTGGTTGGTTCAAGATATTT.

This clone was picked up a small number of times. The chain joins TRGV4 to TRGJ1 or TRGJ2. No J segment appears in TCRdb, so it was assigned here by matching the sequence to germline. Germline V lookup: CDR1 EGSTGY, CDR2 YDSYTSSV. Germline trimming cut 3 bases from V and 9 bases from J; bases unmatched to any gene: 2. CDR3 length: 10 amino acids. The chain's CDR3 is CATWDRKKLF. CDR3 DNA sequence: TGTGCCACCTGGGATCGTAAGAAACTCTTT.

This clone is classed as medium-sized. This chain uses TRGV4 with TRGJ1 or TRGJ2. No J segment appears in TCRdb, so it was assigned here by matching the sequence to germline. The CDR3 spans 14 residues. The germline V gene has CDR1 EGSTGY and CDR2 YDSYTSSV. Germline trimming cut 0 bases from V and 7 bases from J; bases unmatched to any gene: 9. CDR3 nucleotide sequence: TGTGCCACCTGGGATGGGCATCGTGGGTATAAGAAACTCTTT. It encodes CATWDGHRGYKKLF.

The rearrangement uses TRGV9 and TRGJ1 or TRGJ2. TCRdb lists no J gene, so it was determined here by aligning the DNA to germline. The J segment lost 0 bases and the V segment lost 2 bases, leaving 4 bases of the junction unmatched. CDR1 GITISATS and CDR2 ISYDGTV come from the germline V gene (reference sequence). The CDR3 contains 14 residues. CDR3 amino acids: CALWEGSNYYKKLF. For the CDR3, the DNA is TGTGCCTTGTGGGAGGGGTCGAATTATTATAAGAAACTCTTT.

In this sample, this clone is medium-sized. The chain recombines TRGV10 with TRGJ1 or TRGJ2. The J gene, not given by TCRdb, was assigned here from a germline match of the nucleotide sequence. TRGV10 has ORF status, its function being uncertain. This CDR3 spans 12 amino acids. V lost 8 bases and J lost 6; bases outside the gene matches: 8. The CDR3 here is CAAWDSVYKKLF. Written as DNA, the CDR3 is TGTGCTGCGTGGGATTCGGTTTATAAGAAACTCTTT.

The J gene is TRGJP1, the V gene TRGV8. TCRdb gives no J gene; it was assigned here by matching the DNA to germline. This CDR3 is built from 14 residues. The J segment lost 4 bases and the V segment lost 3 bases, leaving 5 bases of the junction unmatched. The germline V gene has CDR1 VENAVY and CDR2 YDSYNSRV. CDR3 in DNA: TGTGCCACCTGGGATGATCACACTGGTTGGTTCAAGATATTT. Its protein product is CATWDDHTGWFKIF.

This clone was seen more than once but under ten times. Being one base from a much bigger clone, this may be a read error. The chain uses TRGV3 and TRGJ1 or TRGJ2. TCRdb carries no J gene annotation; the J gene was assigned here by matching the DNA with germline. After removal of 5 bases from V and 0 bases from J, the junction contained 1 base not matched to a gene. CDR1 and CDR2 from the germline V gene are VTNTFY and YDVSTARD (reference sequence). The CDR3 has 12 residues. DNA of the CDR3: TGTGCCACCTGGGGGAATTATTATAAGAAACTCTTT. This sequence encodes CATWGNYYKKLF.

V is TRGV4 and J is TRGJ1 or TRGJ2. TCRdb lists no J gene, so it was determined here by aligning the DNA to germline. The V gene end was trimmed by 4 bases and the J gene end by 2 bases; junction bases not matched to a gene: 5. CDR1 and CDR2 (germline): EGSTGY, YDSYTSSV. This CDR3 spans 13 amino acids. CDR3: CATWDWYYYKKLF. The DNA for the CDR3 is TGTGCCACCTGGGACTGGTATTATTATAAGAAACTCTTT.

The rearrangement links TRGV4 to TRGJ1 or TRGJ2. Here the J gene was assigned by germline matching of the DNA, as TCRdb has none. Looked up from germline, CDR1 is EGSTGY and CDR2 is YDSYTSSV. The CDR3 is 13 residues long. The J segment lost 7 bases and the V segment lost 0 bases, leaving 6 bases of the junction unmatched. CDR3 DNA: TGTGCCACCTGGGATGGGCTCCGGTATAAGAAACTCTTT. Protein product: CATWDGLRYKKLF.

The genes are TRGV8 and TRGJP1. TCRdb is silent on the J gene; assignment here came from matching the DNA to germline. After removal of 3 bases from V and 1 base from J, the junction contained 8 bases not matched to a gene. The CDR3 length is 16 residues. Germline V gives CDR1 VENAVY, CDR2 YDSYNSRV. The CDR3 sequence is CATWDGCGTTGWFKIF. DNA of the CDR3: TGTGCCACCTGGGATGGCTGCGGTACCACTGGTTGGTTCAAGATATTT.

This clone was counted only a few times. V is TRGV5 and J is TRGJ1 or TRGJ2. In the absence of a J gene in TCRdb, the DNA was matched to germline to assign it here. The CDR3 is made up of 12 amino acids. Germline values: CDR1 VINAFY, CDR2 YDVSNSKD. V was clipped by 6 bases and J by 2 bases; unmatched bases: 4. CDR3 in DNA: TGTGCCACCTGGTCGTATTATTATAAGAAACTCTTT. This codes for CATWSYYYKKLF.

Concerning this clone itself: A much larger clone sits a single nucleotide away, making a read error possible. The rearrangement uses TRGV4 and TRGJ1 or TRGJ2. TCRdb lists no J gene, so it was determined here by aligning the DNA to germline. Per the germline V gene, CDR1 is EGSTGY and CDR2 is YDSYTSSV. The CDR3 runs 12 residues. The V and J ends lost 4 bases and 10 bases, in that order; junction bases with no gene match: 10. The CDR3 spells CATWDGQIKKLF. CDR3 DNA sequence: TGTGCCACCTGGGACGGGCAGATCAAGAAACTCTTT.

There are a few counts of this clone. Within the sample, other DNA sequences also encode this same CDR3. The chain links TRGV2 to TRGJ1 or TRGJ2. TCRdb is silent on the J gene; assignment here came from matching the DNA to germline. Unmatched junction bases numbered 5, after V lost 0 bases and J lost 12 bases. This CDR3 comprises 11 residues. CDR1 is EGSNGY, CDR2 YDSYNSKV, per germline. This chain's CDR3 is CATWDGLGKLF. The CDR3 coding sequence is TGTGCCACCTGGGACGGGCTGGGGAAACTCTTT.

Written as DNA, the CDR3 is TGTGCCACCTGGGATATTTGGTTGGGCAAAAAAATCAAGGTATTT. As protein: CATWDIWLGKKIKVF. This rearrangement joins TRGV8 to TRGJP. TCRdb lists no J gene, so it was determined here by aligning the DNA to germline. The length of the CDR3 is 15 residues. Germline assignment: CDR1 VENAVY and CDR2 YDSYNSRV. With V trimmed by 2 bases and J by 9 bases, 4 bases remained unmatched.

Note on this clone: Other DNA variants within this sample encode the same CDR3. J is TRGJ1 or TRGJ2 and V is TRGV8. TCRdb leaves out the J gene; it was filled in here by matching the DNA to germline. CDR3 length equals 10 residues. V lost 3 bases to trimming and J lost 10 bases; unmatched junction nucleotides: 3. Germline CDR1 reads VENAVY; CDR2 reads YDSYNSRV. The CDR3 region is CATWDPKKLF. The CDR3 bases are TGTGCCACCTGGGATCCCAAGAAACTCTTT.

The CDR3 bases are TGTGCCTTGTGGAGAAGGAGAGAGAAACTCTTT. It encodes CALWRRREKLF. The chain is built from TRGV9 and TRGJ1 or TRGJ2. In the absence of a J gene in TCRdb, the DNA was matched to germline to assign it here. The CDR3 sequence is 11 residues long. Losses at the gene ends were 6 bases for V and 11 bases for J; bases not matched to a gene: 10. CDR1 GITISATS and CDR2 ISYDGTV come from the germline V gene (reference sequence).